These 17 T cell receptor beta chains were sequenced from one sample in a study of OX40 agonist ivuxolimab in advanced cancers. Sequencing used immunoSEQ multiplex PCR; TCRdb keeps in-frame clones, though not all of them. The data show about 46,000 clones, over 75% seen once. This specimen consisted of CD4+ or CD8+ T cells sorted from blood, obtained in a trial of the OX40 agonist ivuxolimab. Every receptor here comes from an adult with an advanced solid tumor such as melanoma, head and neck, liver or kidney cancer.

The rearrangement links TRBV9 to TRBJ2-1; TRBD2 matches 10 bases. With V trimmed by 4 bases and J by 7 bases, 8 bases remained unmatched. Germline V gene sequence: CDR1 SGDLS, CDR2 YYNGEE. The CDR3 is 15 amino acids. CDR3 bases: TGTGCCAGCAGCATGACCGGGACTAGCGCTAATGAGCAGTTCTTC. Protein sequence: CASSMTGTSANEQFF. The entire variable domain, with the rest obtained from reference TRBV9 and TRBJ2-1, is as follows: DSGVTQTPKHLITATGQRVTLRCSPRSGDLSVYWYQQSLDQGLQFLIQYYNGEERAKGNILERFSAQQFPDLHSELNLSSLELGDSALYFCASSMTGTSANEQFFGPGTRLTVL.

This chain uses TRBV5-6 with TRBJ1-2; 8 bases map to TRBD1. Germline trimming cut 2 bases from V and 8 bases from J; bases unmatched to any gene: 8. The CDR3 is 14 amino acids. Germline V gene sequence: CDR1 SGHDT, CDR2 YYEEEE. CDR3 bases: TGTGCCAGCAGCTTCGGCAGGGGGCCAGGGGGCTACACCTTC. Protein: CASSFGRGPGGYTF.

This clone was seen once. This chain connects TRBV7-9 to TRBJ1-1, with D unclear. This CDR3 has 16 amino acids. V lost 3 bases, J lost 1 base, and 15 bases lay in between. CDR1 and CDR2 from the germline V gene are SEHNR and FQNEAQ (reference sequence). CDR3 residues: CASSFSQLQRNTEAFF. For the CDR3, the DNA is TGTGCCAGCAGCTTTTCCCAGCTCCAACGGAACACTGAAGCTTTCTTT.

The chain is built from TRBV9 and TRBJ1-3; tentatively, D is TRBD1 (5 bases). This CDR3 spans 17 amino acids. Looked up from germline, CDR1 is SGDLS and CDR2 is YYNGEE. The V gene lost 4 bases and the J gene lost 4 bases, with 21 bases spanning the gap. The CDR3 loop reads CASSPRTLRGSGNTIYF. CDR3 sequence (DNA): TGTGCCAGCAGCCCCCGGACACTACGAGGGTCCGGAAACACCATATATTTT.

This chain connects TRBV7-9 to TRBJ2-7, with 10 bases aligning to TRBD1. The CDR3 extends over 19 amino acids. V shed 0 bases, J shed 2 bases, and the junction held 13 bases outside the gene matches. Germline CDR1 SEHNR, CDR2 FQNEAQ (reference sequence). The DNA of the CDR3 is TGTGCCAGCAGCTTAGCCGTCCCGGGACAGGGGACTGTTGCCTACGAGCAGTACGTC. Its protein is CASSLAVPGQGTVAYEQYV.

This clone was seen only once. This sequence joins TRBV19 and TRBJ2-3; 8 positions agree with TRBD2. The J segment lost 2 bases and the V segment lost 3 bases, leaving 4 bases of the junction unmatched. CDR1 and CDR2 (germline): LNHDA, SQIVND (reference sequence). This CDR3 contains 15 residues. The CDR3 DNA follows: TGTGCCAGTAGTATCCATAGCGGGGCCACAGATACGCAGTATTTT. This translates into CASSIHSGATDTQYF.

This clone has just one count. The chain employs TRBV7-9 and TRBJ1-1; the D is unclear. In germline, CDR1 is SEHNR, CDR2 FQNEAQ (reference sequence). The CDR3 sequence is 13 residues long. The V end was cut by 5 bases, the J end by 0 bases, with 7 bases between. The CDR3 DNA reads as TGTGCCAGCAGCGTCTCTCTGAACACTGAAGCTTTCTTT. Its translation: CASSVSLNTEAFF. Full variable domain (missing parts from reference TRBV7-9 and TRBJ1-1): DTGVSQNPRHKITKRGQNVTFRCDPISEHNRLYWYRQTLGQGPEFLTYFQNEAQLEKSRLLSDRFSAERPKGSFSTLEIQRTEQGDSAMYLCASSVSLNTEAFFGQGTRLTVV.

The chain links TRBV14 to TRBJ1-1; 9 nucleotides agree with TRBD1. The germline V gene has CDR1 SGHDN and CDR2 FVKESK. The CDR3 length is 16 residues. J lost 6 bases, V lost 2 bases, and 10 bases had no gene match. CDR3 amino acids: CASSQFSGQGKPEAFF. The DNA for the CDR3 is TGTGCCAGCAGCCAATTCTCGGGACAGGGTAAACCTGAAGCTTTCTTT. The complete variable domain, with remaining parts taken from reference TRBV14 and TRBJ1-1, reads EAGVTQFPSHSVIEKGQTVTLRCDPISGHDNLYWYRRVMGKEIKFLLHFVKESKQDESGMPNNRFLAERTGGTYSTLKVQPAELEDSGVYFCASSQFSGQGKPEAFFGQGTRLTVV.

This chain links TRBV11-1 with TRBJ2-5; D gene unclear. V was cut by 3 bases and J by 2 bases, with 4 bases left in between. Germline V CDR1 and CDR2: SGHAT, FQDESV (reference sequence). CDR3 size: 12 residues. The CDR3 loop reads CASSLVQETQYF. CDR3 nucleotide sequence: TGTGCCAGCAGCTTGGTACAAGAGACCCAGTACTTC.

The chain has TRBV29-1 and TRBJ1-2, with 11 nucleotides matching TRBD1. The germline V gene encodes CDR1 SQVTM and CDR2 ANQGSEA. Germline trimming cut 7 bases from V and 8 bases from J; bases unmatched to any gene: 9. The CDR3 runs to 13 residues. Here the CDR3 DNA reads TGCAGCGCCGTGGACAGGGGGCCGGGGGGCTACACCTTC. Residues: CSAVDRGPGGYTF.

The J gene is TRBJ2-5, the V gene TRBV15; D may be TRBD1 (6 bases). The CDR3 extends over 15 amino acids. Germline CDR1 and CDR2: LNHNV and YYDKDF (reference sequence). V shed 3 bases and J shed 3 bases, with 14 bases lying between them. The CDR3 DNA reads TGTGCCACCAGCAGGCAATATCGGACAGAAGAGACCCAGTACTTC. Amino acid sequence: CATSRQYRTEETQYF.

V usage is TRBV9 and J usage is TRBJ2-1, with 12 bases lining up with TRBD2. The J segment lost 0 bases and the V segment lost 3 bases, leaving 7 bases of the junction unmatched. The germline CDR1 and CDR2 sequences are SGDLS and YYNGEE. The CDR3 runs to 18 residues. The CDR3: CASSDGLAGKGSYNEQFF. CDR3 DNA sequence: TGTGCCAGCAGCGACGGACTAGCGGGGAAGGGCTCCTACAATGAGCAGTTCTTC.

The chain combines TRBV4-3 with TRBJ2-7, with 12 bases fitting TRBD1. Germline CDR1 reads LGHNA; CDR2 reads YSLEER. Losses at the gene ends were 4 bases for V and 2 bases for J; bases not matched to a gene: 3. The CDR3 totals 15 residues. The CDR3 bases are TGCGCCAGCAGCCGGGGGACAGGGGGCGCCTACGAGCAGTACTTC. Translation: CASSRGTGGAYEQYF.

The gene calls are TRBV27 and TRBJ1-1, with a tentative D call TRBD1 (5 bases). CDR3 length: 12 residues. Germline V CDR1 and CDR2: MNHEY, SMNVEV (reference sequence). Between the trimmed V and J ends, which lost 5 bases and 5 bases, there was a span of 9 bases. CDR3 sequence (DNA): TGTGCCAGCAGTACCGGGGGGACTGAAGCTTTCTTT. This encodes CASSTGGTEAFF.

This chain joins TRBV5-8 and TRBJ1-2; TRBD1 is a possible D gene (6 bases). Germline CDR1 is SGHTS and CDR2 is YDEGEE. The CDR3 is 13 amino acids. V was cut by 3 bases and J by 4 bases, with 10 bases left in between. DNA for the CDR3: TGTGCCAGCAGCTATACAGGGCGCTATGGCTACACCTTC. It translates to CASSYTGRYGYTF.

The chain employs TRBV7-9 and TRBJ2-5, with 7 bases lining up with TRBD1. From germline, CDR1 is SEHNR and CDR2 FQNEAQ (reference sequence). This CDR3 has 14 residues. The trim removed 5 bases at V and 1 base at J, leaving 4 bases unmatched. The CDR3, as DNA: TGTGCCAGCAGCCATGACAGGGCCCAAGAGACCCAGTACTTC. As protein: CASSHDRAQETQYF.

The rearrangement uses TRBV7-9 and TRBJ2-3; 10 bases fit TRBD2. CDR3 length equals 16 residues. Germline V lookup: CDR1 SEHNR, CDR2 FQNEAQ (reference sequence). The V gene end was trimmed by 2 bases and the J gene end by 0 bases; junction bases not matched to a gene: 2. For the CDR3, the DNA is TGTGCCAGCAGCTTAACTAGCGGGGCAAGCACAGATACGCAGTATTTT. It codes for CASSLTSGASTDTQYF.